This TCR beta chain was recorded in a study of graft-versus-host responses after intestinal transplantation (dated by TCRdb to about 2021). Background on the whole study: Recipients received multivisceral, liver-intestinal, or isolated intestinal transplants. Donor T cell macrochimerism was defined as a peak of at least 4% donor T cells among recipient peripheral blood mononuclear cells. Alloreactive clones were identified by sequencing pre-transplant mixed lymphocyte reaction products and comparing these products with unstimulated pre-transplant donor and recipient T cells. Samples from three later patients were sequenced in-house on an Illumina MiSeq with MiXCR processing rather than by the commercial service. Graft-versus-host and host-versus-graft alloreactive T cell clones were tracked in the graft, circulation and bone marrow after intestinal transplantation using bulk TCR-beta CDR3 sequencing. Of the roughly 24 intestinal transplant recipients enrolled in the cohort, one of whom was a retransplant, a few patients without pretransplant specimens were excluded. Every recipient was given anti-thymocyte globulin induction, then maintenance tacrolimus and steroids for roughly 3 years.

Relative to germline, V is 6 bases shorter and J is 0 bases shorter, with 15 bases between their ends. Per the germline V gene, SGHAT is the CDR1 and FQNNGV is the CDR2. Its CDR3 holds 16 amino acids, cysteine through phenylalanine. The DNA shown is the 48-base CDR3, in frame from base 1. The library relied on the immunoSEQ multiplex PCR assay. For most patients, genomic DNA was isolated using the Qiagen DNeasy Blood and Tissue Kit and was shipped frozen to Adaptive Biotechnologies for TCR sequencing. High-throughput TCR-beta CDR3 sequencing of genomic DNA from most patients was performed by Adaptive Biotechnologies. Turning to the authors' computational methods: TCR sequencing data were retrieved from Adaptive's ImmunoSEQ software for 18 patients, whereas a few other patients were processed with MiXCR and VDJtools. To correct CD4 versus CD8 sorting errors, any sequence found in both subsets at a frequency ratio below 5:1 was removed. CDR3 nucleotide sequences shared between donor and recipient were removed because their origin could not be assigned. Alloreactive clones required at least 2-fold expansion over unstimulated cells and minimum CFSE-low frequency of 0.002% (template counts) or 0.001% (read counts). Clones detected in sequenced pre-transplant spleen, lymph node, or MLR CFSE-low populations of the donor or recipient were defined as mappable. The cumulative frequency of alloreactive clones was calculated as a percentage of all sequences, weighted by copy number. This immuneACCESS table, as held by TCRdb, lists in-frame sequences with V and J called but not all clones. Of the missing ones, under half trace to an unresolved V gene in checked studies; the others have no known cause. Clonal size and the V and J genes are those of that table, whereas D and trimming came from the DNA. The sample table shows more than 65,000 clones, and roughly 92% are seen once. About 0.4% of the sample goes to the ten largest clones.

What this sample's time point label stands for: cells obtained before transplantation from donor or recipient. CD3+CD4+ and CD3+CD8+ populations were FACS-sorted from unstimulated pre-transplant donor and recipient cells taken from spleen or lymph nodes. Turning to this clone: Its antigen specificity is not known. Base-call qualities are not available, and no considerably larger clone is one nucleotide away.

General findings and caveats noted by the study authors: Early after transplant, peak levels of circulating GvH clones were found to be associated with declines in HvG clones. Patients with donor T cell macrochimerism had high GvH to HvG T cell clonal ratios in their allografts. GvH clones were detected in recipient bone marrow, and some appeared earlier in ileal mucosa or blood, consistent with an intestinal mucosal origin. The conclusions were limited by the relatively low number and heterogeneity of the intestinal transplant patients.

Sequences were derived from unstimulated CD8+ T cells sorted from spleen or lymph node cells, sampled before transplant. This clonotype was obtained from a human donor who was the organ donor for an intestinal transplant. The V gene is TRBV11-2 and the J gene is TRBJ2-1, with a weak D call of TRBD2 (5 bases match). CDR3 reads: CASRTTTGSSYNEQFF. The DNA sequence reads TGTGCCAGCAGGACAACAACGGGGAGCTCCTACAATGAGCAGTTCTTC. The full variable domain, completed from the reference TRBV11-2 and TRBJ2-1 proteins outside the CDR3, reads EAGVAQSPRYKIIEKRQSVAFWCNPISGHATLYWYQQILGQGPKLLIQFQNNGVVDDSQLPKDRFSAERLKGVDSTLKIQPAKLEDSAVYLCASRTTTGSSYNEQFFGPGTRLTVL.